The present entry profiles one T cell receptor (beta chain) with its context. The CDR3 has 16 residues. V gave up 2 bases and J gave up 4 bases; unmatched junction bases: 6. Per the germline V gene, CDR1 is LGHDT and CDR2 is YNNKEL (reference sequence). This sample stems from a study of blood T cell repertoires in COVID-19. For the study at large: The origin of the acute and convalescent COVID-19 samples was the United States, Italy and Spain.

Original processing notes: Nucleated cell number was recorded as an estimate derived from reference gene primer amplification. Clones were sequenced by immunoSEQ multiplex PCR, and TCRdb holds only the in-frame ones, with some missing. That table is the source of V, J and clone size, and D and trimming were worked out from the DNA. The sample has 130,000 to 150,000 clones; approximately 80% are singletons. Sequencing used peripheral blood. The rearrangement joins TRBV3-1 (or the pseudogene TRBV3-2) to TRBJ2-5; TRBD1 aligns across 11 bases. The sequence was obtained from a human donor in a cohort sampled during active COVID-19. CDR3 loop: CASSQTRTGGGETQYF. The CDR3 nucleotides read TGTGCCAGCAGCCAAACCAGGACAGGGGGCGGAGAGACCCAGTACTTC.